The 13 T cell receptor beta chains below all came from one sample that was sequenced in a study of T cells after yellow fever vaccination. MiXCR, run by TCRdb on the 5' RACE reads, gives a single entry per CDR3 protein. In the table there are 340,000 or so distinct CDR3 sequences, 9.5% to 15% of which are singletons. The input for sequencing was CD4+ T cells sorted from PBMCs, taken 15 days after the yellow fever booster vaccination. These receptors were obtained from a young man who received the YFV17D yellow fever vaccine.

The chain joins TRBV29-1 to TRBJ2-2; 9 bases line up with TRBD1. CDR1 and CDR2 from the germline V gene are SQVTM and ANQGSEA. The length of the CDR3 is 14 residues. V dropped 7 bases and J dropped 5; count of bases not matched to a gene: 8. The chain's CDR3 is CSGTRDRATGELFF. CDR3 in DNA: TGCAGCGGAACAAGGGACAGGGCGACCGGGGAGCTGTTTTTT.

This clonotype has just a few counts. The J gene is TRBJ2-1, the V gene TRBV24-1; D is perhaps TRBD2 (5 bases). Germline V CDR1 and CDR2: KGHDR, SFDVKD. The V end lost 4 bases, the J end lost 6 bases, and 9 bases lay between the germline ends. This CDR3 has 13 amino acids. The CDR3 coding sequence is TGTGCCACCAGTGAAAGGACTGGCAATGAGCAGTTCTTC. Residues: CATSERTGNEQFF.

This clonotype was recorded many times. V is TRBV27 and J is TRBJ1-3, with 9 nucleotides matching TRBD1. Germline CDR1 and CDR2: MNHEY and SMNVEV (reference sequence). V shed 5 bases, J shed 3 bases, and the junction held 5 bases outside the gene matches. This CDR3 has 15 amino acids. CDR3 protein: CASSQQGARGNTIYF. As DNA, the CDR3 is TGTGCCAGCAGTCAACAGGGGGCGCGTGGAAACACCATATATTTT.

This clonotype was counted between two and nine times. The genes are TRBV14 and TRBJ1-4, with D possibly matching TRBD1 (6 bases). The germline gives CDR1 SGHDN, CDR2 FVKESK. V was cut by 3 bases and J by 8 bases, with 13 bases left in between. The CDR3 runs to 14 residues. The CDR3 bases are TGTGCCAGCAGCCAGAATCGGGGGGCGGAAAAACTGTTTTTT. This codes for CASSQNRGAEKLFF.

This clonotype was detected a few times. V is TRBV20-1 and J is TRBJ2-2; no reliable D call. The CDR3 spans 13 residues. The germline V gene has CDR1 DFQATT and CDR2 SNEGSKA (reference sequence). V was trimmed by 3 bases and J by 1 base, leaving 6 bases between them. The CDR3 region is CSASVENTGELFF. The CDR3 coding sequence is TGCAGTGCTAGTGTGGAGAACACCGGGGAGCTGTTTTTT.

This sequence joins TRBV12-3 or TRBV12-4 and TRBJ1-1, with 10 positions matching TRBD1. Trimming removed 5 bases from V and 4 bases from J; junction bases left unmatched: 7. The CDR3 consists of 15 residues. Here the CDR3 reads CASSPRTGGSTEAFF. Here the CDR3 DNA reads TGTGCCAGCAGTCCCAGGACAGGGGGAAGCACTGAAGCTTTCTTT.

V and J are TRBV12-3 or TRBV12-4 and TRBJ1-1; unclear D gene. The V and J ends lost 6 bases and 3 bases respectively, with 8 bases between them. The CDR3 is 12 amino acids. In nucleotides, the CDR3 is TGTGCCAGCAGACGACCCCACACTGAAGCTTTCTTT. Its protein product is CASRRPHTEAFF.

The chain uses TRBV30 and TRBJ1-1; the D gene is possibly TRBD1 (5 bases). Per the germline V gene, CDR1 is GTSNPN and CDR2 is SVGIG (reference sequence). The CDR3 runs to 13 residues. Trimming removed 0 bases at V and 3 bases at J, with 8 bases between. The CDR3 sequence: CAWSVRRDTEAFF. Here the CDR3 DNA reads TGTGCCTGGAGTGTCCGCAGGGACACTGAAGCTTTCTTT.

This clonotype was picked up a small number of times. V usage is TRBV7-9 and J usage is TRBJ2-5; 10 nucleotides match TRBD2. J was trimmed by 6 bases and V by 5 bases; bases with no gene match: 9. The CDR3 is 15 amino acids. Germline assignment: CDR1 SEHNR and CDR2 FQNEAQ (reference sequence). DNA of the CDR3: TGTGCCAGCAGCCCCAAGCGGGGGGGCGTGAAGACCCAGTACTTC. Translated: CASSPKRGGVKTQYF.

This clonotype came up many times. The rearrangement links TRBV5-6 to TRBJ2-2; 7 nucleotides match TRBD2. Per the germline V gene, CDR1 is SGHDT and CDR2 is YYEEEE. CDR3 length equals 15 residues. With 3 bases clipped from V and 4 bases from J, the junction kept 6 bases outside the gene matches. The CDR3 DNA sequence: TGTGCCAGCAGCTCGTCGGGGGGATCCACCGGGGAGCTGTTTTTT. This codes for CASSSSGGSTGELFF.

The CDR3 coding sequence is TGTGCCAGCAGCTCCCCCAGGGGTTCCTATAATTCACCCCTCCACTTT. Encoded protein: CASSSPRGSYNSPLHF. The rearrangement links TRBV7-2 to TRBJ1-6, with D tentatively TRBD1 (6 bases). Deletions cut 4 bases from V and 1 base from J, with 11 bases between. The CDR3 extends over 16 amino acids. Germline V lookup: CDR1 SGHTA, CDR2 FQGNSA. The variable domain in full, completed from reference TRBV7-2 and TRBJ1-6, reads GAGVSQSPSNKVTEKGKDVELRCDPISGHTALYWYRQSLGQGLEFLIYFQGNSAPDKSGLPSDRFSAERTGGSVSTLTIQRTQQEDSAVYLCASSSPRGSYNSPLHFGNGTRLTVT.

This clonotype was detected only a few times. The gene calls are TRBV4-2 and TRBJ2-5; D not certain. Trimming removed 3 bases at V and 6 bases at J, with 14 bases between. The CDR3 contains 14 residues. CDR1 is LGHNA and CDR2 is YNFKEQ in the germline V gene. In nucleotides, the CDR3 is TGTGCCAGCAGCCATATAGGAGTCGCGCAGACCCAGTACTTC. It codes for CASSHIGVAQTQYF.

This clonotype came up many times. The chain joins TRBV7-7 to TRBJ1-4; D perhaps matches TRBD1 (5 bases). The CDR3 covers 15 residues. CDR1 and CDR2 from the germline V gene are SSHAT and FNYEAQ (reference sequence). V shed 1 base and J shed 8 bases, with 14 bases lying between them. CDR3 in amino acids: CASSLGPSKGEKLFF. The CDR3 region has the DNA TGTGCCAGCAGCTTAGGCCCCTCCAAGGGGGAAAAACTGTTTTTT.